The table lists the clone carrying this T cell receptor beta chain with a count of one. The sample belongs to a study of blood T cell repertoires in COVID-19. Study-level background: Samples representing acute and convalescent COVID-19 were sourced from the United States, Italy and Spain.

Per the original data handling: It was from reference gene primer amplification that nucleated cell counts were estimated. Clones were sequenced by immunoSEQ multiplex PCR, and TCRdb holds only the in-frame ones, with some missing. V, J and clone size derive from that table, while D and trimming were established from the DNA sequence. The sample records about 110,000 clones, roughly 72% being singletons. The germline gives CDR1 KGHDR, CDR2 SFDVKD. There are 15 residues in the CDR3. The V end lost 4 bases, the J end lost 1 base, and 12 bases lay between the germline ends. This TCR derives from an older man with acute or convalescent COVID-19. Sequencing was carried out using peripheral blood. V gene TRBV24-1 combines with J gene TRBJ2-5; D perhaps matches TRBD1 (6 bases). The CDR3 spells CATSEHRDGQETQYF. In DNA, the CDR3 is TGTGCCACCAGTGAACACAGGGACGGCCAAGAGACCCAGTACTTC.